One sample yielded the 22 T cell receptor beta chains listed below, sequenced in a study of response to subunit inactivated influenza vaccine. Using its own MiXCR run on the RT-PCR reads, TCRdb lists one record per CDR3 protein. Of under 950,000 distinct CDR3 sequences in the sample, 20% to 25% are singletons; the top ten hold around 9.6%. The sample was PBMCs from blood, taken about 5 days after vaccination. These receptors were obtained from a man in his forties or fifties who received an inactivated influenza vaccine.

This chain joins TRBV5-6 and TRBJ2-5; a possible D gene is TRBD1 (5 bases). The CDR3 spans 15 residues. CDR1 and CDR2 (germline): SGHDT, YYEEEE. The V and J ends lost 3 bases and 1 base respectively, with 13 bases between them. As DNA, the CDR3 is TGTGCCAGCAGCTGCCCGACAGTGCCCCAAGAGACCCAGTACTTC. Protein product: CASSCPTVPQETQYF.

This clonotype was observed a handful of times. This CDR3 is CASCIPGTDTQYF. CDR3 DNA: TGTGCCAGTTGTATCCCTGGCACAGATACGCAGTATTTT. The chain carries TRBV27 and TRBJ2-3; no firm D call. The CDR3 totals 13 residues. Looked up from germline, CDR1 is MNHEY and CDR2 is SMNVEV (reference sequence). V lost 9 bases and J lost 1, with 11 bases in between.

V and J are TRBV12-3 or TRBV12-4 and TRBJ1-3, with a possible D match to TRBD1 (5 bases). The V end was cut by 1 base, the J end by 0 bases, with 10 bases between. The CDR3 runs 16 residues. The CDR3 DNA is TGTGCCAGCAGTTTAGTAGGGACCTACTCTGGAAACACCATATATTTT. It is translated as CASSLVGTYSGNTIYF.

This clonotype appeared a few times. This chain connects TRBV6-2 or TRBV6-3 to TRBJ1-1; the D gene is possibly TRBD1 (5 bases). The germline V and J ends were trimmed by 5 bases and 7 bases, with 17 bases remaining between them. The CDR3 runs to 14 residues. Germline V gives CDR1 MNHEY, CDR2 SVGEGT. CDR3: CASSPTWGFGEAFF. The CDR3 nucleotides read TGTGCCAGCAGTCCAACGTGGGGGTTCGGTGAAGCTTTCTTT.

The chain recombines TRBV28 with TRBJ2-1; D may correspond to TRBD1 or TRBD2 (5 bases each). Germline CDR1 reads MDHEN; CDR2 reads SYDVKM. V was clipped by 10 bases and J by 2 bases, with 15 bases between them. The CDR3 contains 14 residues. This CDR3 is CAMDSGQTYNEQFF. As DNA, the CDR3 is TGTGCCATGGACTCGGGGCAGACCTACAATGAGCAGTTCTTC. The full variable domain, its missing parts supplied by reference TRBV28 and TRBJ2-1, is DVKVTQSSRYLVKRTGEKVFLECVQDMDHENMFWYRQDPGLGLRLIYFSYDVKMKEKGDIPEGYSVSREKKERFSLILESASTNQTSMYLCAMDSGQTYNEQFFGPGTRLTVL.

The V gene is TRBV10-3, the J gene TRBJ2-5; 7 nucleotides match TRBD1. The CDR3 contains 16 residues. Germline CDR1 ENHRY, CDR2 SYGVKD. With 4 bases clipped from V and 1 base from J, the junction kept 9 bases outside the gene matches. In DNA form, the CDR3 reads TGTGCCATCAGTGGGGTGCGACAGGGCTCCCAAGAGACCCAGTACTTC. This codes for CAISGVRQGSQETQYF.

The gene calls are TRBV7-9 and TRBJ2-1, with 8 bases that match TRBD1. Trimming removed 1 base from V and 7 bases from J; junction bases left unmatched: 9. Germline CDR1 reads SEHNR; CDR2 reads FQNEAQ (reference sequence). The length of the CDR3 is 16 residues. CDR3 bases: TGTGCCAGCAGCTTAGGGGGACAGGCTACGATGAATGAGCAGTTCTTC. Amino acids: CASSLGGQATMNEQFF.

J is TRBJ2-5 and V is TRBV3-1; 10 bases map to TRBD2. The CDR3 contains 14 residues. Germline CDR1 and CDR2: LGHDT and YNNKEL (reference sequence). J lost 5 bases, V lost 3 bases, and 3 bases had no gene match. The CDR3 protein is CASSHRSGRETQYF. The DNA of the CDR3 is TGTGCCAGCAGCCATCGTAGCGGGAGGGAGACCCAGTACTTC.

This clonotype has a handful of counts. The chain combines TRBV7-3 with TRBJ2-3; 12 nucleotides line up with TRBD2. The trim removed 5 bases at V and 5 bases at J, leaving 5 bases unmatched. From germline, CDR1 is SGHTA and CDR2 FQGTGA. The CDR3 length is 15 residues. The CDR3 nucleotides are TGTGCCAGCAGCCCACTAGCGGGAGGCGGAGATACGCAGTATTTT. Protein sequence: CASSPLAGGGDTQYF.

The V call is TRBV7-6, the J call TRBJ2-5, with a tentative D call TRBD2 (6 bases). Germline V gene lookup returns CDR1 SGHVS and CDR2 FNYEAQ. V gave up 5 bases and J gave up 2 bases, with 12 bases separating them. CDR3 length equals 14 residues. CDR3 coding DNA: TGTGCCAGCAGCCGTAGCGGTTTTCAAGAGACCCAGTACTTC. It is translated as CASSRSGFQETQYF.

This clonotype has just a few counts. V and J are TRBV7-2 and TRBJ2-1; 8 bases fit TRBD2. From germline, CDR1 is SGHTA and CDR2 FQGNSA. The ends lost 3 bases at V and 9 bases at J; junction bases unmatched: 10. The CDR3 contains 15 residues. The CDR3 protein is CASSLGREGPSEQFF. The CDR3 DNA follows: TGTGCCAGCAGCTTGGGTCGGGAGGGCCCCAGTGAGCAGTTCTTC.

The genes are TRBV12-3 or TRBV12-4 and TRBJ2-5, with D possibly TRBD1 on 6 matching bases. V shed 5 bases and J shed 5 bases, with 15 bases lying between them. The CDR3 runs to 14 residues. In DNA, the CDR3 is TGTGCCAGCAGTCCGACCAGGGGATTGGAGACCCAGTACTTC. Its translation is CASSPTRGLETQYF.

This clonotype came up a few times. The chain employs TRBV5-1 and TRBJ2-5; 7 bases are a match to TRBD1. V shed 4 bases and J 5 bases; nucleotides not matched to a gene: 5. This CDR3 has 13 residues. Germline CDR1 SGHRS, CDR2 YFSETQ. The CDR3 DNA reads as TGCGCCAGCAGCCTCACAGGGGCCGAGACCCAGTACTTC. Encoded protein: CASSLTGAETQYF.

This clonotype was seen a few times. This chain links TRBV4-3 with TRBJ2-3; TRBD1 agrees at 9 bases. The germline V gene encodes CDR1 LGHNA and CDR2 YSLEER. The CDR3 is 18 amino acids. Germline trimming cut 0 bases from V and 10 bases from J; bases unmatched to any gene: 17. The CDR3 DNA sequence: TGCGCCAGCAGCCAAGATCCCGACAGGGGGGCATGGGAAGGTCCGCAGTATTTT. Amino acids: CASSQDPDRGAWEGPQYF.

CDR3 residues: CASRPNRDNTEAFF. The CDR3, as DNA: TGTGCCAGCAGACCCAATCGGGACAACACTGAAGCTTTCTTT. The V and J genes are TRBV7-9 and TRBJ1-1; D is possibly TRBD1 (5 bases). Trimming stripped 6 bases from V and 2 bases from J, with 13 bases between. Per germline, CDR1 SEHNR and CDR2 FQNEAQ (reference sequence). The CDR3 totals 14 residues.

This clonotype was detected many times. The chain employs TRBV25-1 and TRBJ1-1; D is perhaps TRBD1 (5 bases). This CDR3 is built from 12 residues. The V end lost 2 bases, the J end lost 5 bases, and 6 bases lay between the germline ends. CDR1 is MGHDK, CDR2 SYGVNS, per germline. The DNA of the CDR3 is TGTGCCAGCAGTGAAGGGGGAACTGAAGCTTTCTTT. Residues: CASSEGGTEAFF. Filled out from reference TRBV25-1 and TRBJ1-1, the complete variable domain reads EADIYQTPRYLVIGTGKKITLECSQTMGHDKMYWYQQDPGMELHLIHYSYGVNSTEKGDLSSESTVSRIRTEHFPLTLESARPSHTSQYLCASSEGGTEAFFGQGTRLTVV.

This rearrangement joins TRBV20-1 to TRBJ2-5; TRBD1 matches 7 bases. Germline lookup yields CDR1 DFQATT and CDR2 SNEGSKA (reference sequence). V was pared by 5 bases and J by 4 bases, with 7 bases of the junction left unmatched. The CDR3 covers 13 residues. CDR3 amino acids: CSAQPAGGETQYF. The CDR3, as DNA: TGCAGTGCTCAGCCGGCAGGGGGAGAGACCCAGTACTTC.

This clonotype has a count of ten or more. This CDR3 reads CASSPGGGYNEQFF. For the CDR3, the DNA is TGTGCCAGCAGCCCGGGGGGGGGTTACAATGAGCAGTTCTTC. The V and J genes are TRBV12-3 or TRBV12-4 and TRBJ2-1; 8 nucleotides match TRBD2. The CDR3 sequence is 14 residues long. J gave up 4 bases and V 6 bases, and 5 bases lay outside the gene matches.

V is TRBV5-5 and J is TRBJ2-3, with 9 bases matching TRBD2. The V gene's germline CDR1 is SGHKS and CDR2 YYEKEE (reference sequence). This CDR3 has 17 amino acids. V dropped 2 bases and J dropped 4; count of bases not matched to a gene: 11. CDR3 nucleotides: TGTGCCAGCAGCTTTGGTACGGCGGGAGGGCGGTCAGATACGCAGTATTTT. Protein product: CASSFGTAGGRSDTQYF.

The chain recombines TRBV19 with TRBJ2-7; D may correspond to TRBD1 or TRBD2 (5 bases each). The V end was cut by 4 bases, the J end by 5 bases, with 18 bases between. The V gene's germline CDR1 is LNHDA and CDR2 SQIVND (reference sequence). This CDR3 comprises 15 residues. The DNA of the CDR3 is TGTGCCAGTAGTAGGCGAGGGGCAGGGTACAACGAGCAGTACTTC. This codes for CASSRRGAGYNEQYF.

The CDR3 bases are TGCAGTGCTAAATATACAGGGGCCTACGAGCAGTACTTC. Residues: CSAKYTGAYEQYF. The gene calls are TRBV20-1 and TRBJ2-7, with TRBD1 matching 7 bases. V lost 4 bases and J lost 2; bases outside the gene matches: 5. Germline CDR1 DFQATT, CDR2 SNEGSKA (reference sequence). This CDR3 contains 13 residues.

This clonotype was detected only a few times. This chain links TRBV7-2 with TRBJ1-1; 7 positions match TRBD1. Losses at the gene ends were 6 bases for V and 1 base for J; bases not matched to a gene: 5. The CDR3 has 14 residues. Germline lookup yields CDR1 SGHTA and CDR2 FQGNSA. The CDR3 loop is CASRGGMKNTEAFF. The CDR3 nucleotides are TGTGCCAGCAGAGGGGGCATGAAGAACACTGAAGCTTTCTTT.